The 22 T cell receptor beta chains given below trace back to one sample, sequenced in a study of graft-versus-host responses after intestinal transplantation. The antigens of these receptors remain unknown. Sequencing used immunoSEQ multiplex PCR; TCRdb keeps in-frame clones, though not all of them. The table records tens of thousands of clones, roughly 90% of them present only once. This specimen was unstimulated CD4+ T cells sorted from spleen or lymph node cells, taken before intestinal transplant. The receptors stem from a human donor who received an intestinal transplant.

This clone has just a few counts. The chain combines TRBV6-5 with TRBJ1-1, with 9 bases that match TRBD1. This CDR3 has 14 amino acids. Per germline, CDR1 MNHEY and CDR2 SVGAGI. With 6 bases clipped from V and 0 bases from J, the junction kept 2 bases outside the gene matches. This CDR3 reads CASRDRGLNTEAFF. For the CDR3, the DNA is TGTGCCAGCAGGGACAGGGGCCTGAACACTGAAGCTTTCTTT.

This sequence joins TRBV6-1 and TRBJ2-1; the match to TRBD1 covers 9 bases. The length of the CDR3 is 13 residues. Germline-derived CDR1 and CDR2 are MNHNS and SASEGT. J gave up 12 bases and V 5 bases, and 8 bases lay outside the gene matches. In nucleotides, the CDR3 is TGTGCCAGCAGTCCCGGGACAGGGCCGGGGCAGTTCTTC. Residues: CASSPGTGPGQFF.

In its sample, this clone was seen once. V is TRBV6-5 and J is TRBJ2-5; maybe TRBD2 (6 bases). The CDR3 contains 12 residues. V was cut by 6 bases and J by 5 bases, with 10 bases left in between. Germline CDR1 is MNHEY and CDR2 is SVGAGI. The CDR3 region has the DNA TGTGCCAGCAGAACCCGGGGGGAGACCCAGTACTTC. Its translation: CASRTRGETQYF.

The V and J genes are TRBV9 and TRBJ2-1; 13 positions match TRBD2. CDR1 and CDR2 (germline): SGDLS, YYNGEE. V was pared by 2 bases and J by 7 bases, with 3 bases of the junction left unmatched. This CDR3 is built from 15 residues. CDR3 in DNA: TGTGCCAGCAGCGTTGGGACTAGCGGGGAAAATGAGCAGTTCTTC. Protein product: CASSVGTSGENEQFF.

The chain employs TRBV12-5 and TRBJ2-3; 7 bases map to TRBD1. Germline CDR1 is LGHNT and CDR2 is FRNRAP. The CDR3 is 17 residues long. Trimming removed 6 bases from V and 3 bases from J; junction bases left unmatched: 15. In DNA, the CDR3 is TGTGCTAGTGGCCCCTCCCCCACAGGGGCCCAAACAGATACGCAGTATTTT. Amino acids: CASGPSPTGAQTDTQYF.

V gene TRBV9 combines with J gene TRBJ2-7; possibly TRBD2 for D (6 bases). This CDR3 comprises 14 residues. Trimming pared 2 bases from V and 6 bases from J, leaving 15 bases between. Germline assignment: CDR1 SGDLS and CDR2 YYNGEE. The CDR3 loop reads CASSVSRAGSEQYF. The CDR3 DNA sequence: TGTGCCAGCAGCGTGTCCAGAGCGGGTTCCGAGCAGTACTTC.

This CDR3 reads CASSYRDSTEAFF. CDR3 in DNA: TGTGCCAGCAGTTACCGTGACAGCACTGAAGCTTTCTTT. The J gene is TRBJ1-1, the V gene TRBV6-5, with TRBD1 as a possible D gene (5 bases). The germline V gene encodes CDR1 MNHEY and CDR2 SVGAGI. Deletions cut 2 bases from V and 4 bases from J, with 8 bases between. CDR3 size: 13 residues.

V and J are TRBV2 and TRBJ1-5, with no clear D. The CDR3 contains 13 residues. The V gene's germline CDR1 is SNHLY and CDR2 FYNNEI. The V end lost 5 bases, the J end lost 5 bases, and 10 bases lay between the germline ends. The chain's CDR3 is CASSSEGDQPQHF. The CDR3 coding sequence is TGTGCCAGCAGTTCAGAGGGCGATCAGCCCCAGCATTTT.

This clone was seen a handful of times. The V gene is TRBV6-5, the J gene TRBJ2-6; TRBD1 is a possible D gene (5 bases). The CDR3 is 15 residues long. Trimming removed 5 bases at V and 0 bases at J, with 8 bases between. The V gene's germline CDR1 is MNHEY and CDR2 SVGAGI. The DNA of the CDR3 is TGTGCCAGCAGTCGACAGAGCTCTGGGGCCAACGTCCTGACTTTC. This gives the protein CASSRQSSGANVLTF.

The chain combines TRBV6-1 with TRBJ1-4; D gene ambiguous. CDR1 is MNHNS, CDR2 SASEGT, per germline. The V end was cut by 6 bases, the J end by 7 bases, with 12 bases between. The CDR3 has 13 residues. The CDR3 DNA sequence: TGTGCCAGCAGCCGAGAGTCCGGTGAAAAACTGTTTTTT. It specifies CASSRESGEKLFF.

Only one count was recorded for this clone. The V and J genes are TRBV10-3 and TRBJ1-1; 12 bases are a match to TRBD1. Looked up from germline, CDR1 is ENHRY and CDR2 is SYGVKD. This CDR3 comprises 14 residues. Trimming removed 10 bases from V and 2 bases from J; junction bases left unmatched: 5. The CDR3 DNA sequence: TGTGCCACGGGGACAGGGGGCGGCAACACTGAAGCTTTCTTT. Its protein is CATGTGGGNTEAFF.

As concerns this clone: This sample also contains other DNA sequences that code for the same CDR3. This chain joins TRBV6-5 and TRBJ2-7; a possible D gene is TRBD1 (6 bases). V lost 2 bases and J lost 7, with 15 bases in between. The CDR3 has 14 amino acids. Germline V gene sequence: CDR1 MNHEY, CDR2 SVGAGI. Here the CDR3 DNA reads TGTGCCAGCAGTTACACATACAGGGTGGGAGAGCAGTACTTC. Protein: CASSYTYRVGEQYF.

A few counts support this clone. The gene calls are TRBV6-5 and TRBJ2-7; 10 positions match TRBD1. Germline trimming cut 6 bases from V and 5 bases from J; bases unmatched to any gene: 4. The CDR3 has 13 amino acids. Germline V gene lookup returns CDR1 MNHEY and CDR2 SVGAGI. CDR3 region: CASSQDRGDEQYF. CDR3 DNA: TGTGCCAGCAGCCAGGACAGGGGGGACGAGCAGTACTTC.

The count of this clone is one. The chain recombines TRBV5-4 with TRBJ1-5; D remains ambiguous. The CDR3 is 16 amino acids. V was pared by 0 bases and J by 5 bases, with 15 bases between. Germline values: CDR1 SGHNT, CDR2 YYREEE (reference sequence). CDR3: CASSLDATKRYQPQHF. Here the CDR3 DNA reads TGTGCCAGCAGCTTGGATGCGACAAAGAGATATCAGCCCCAGCATTTT.

This clone was detected a few times. The CDR3 spells CASSEGVGVLHQPQHF. The CDR3 DNA reads as TGTGCCAGCAGTGAAGGGGTAGGGGTCCTCCATCAGCCCCAGCATTTT. The J gene is TRBJ1-5, the V gene TRBV6-1; possibly TRBD1 for D (5 bases). The CDR3 has 16 amino acids. Trimming removed 1 base at V and 5 bases at J, with 15 bases between. Germline V lookup: CDR1 MNHNS, CDR2 SASEGT.

This chain uses TRBV5-1 with TRBJ2-5; TRBD1 agrees at 7 bases. The tail of the sequence fits TRBJ2-7 better, so the J call may be wrong. Germline V CDR1 and CDR2: SGHRS, YFSETQ. The CDR3 length is 16 residues. The CDR3 DNA reads TGCGCCAGCAGCTGGGAGTTGGGACAGCCTTCCTACGAGCAGTACTTC. Amino acids: CASSWELGQPSYEQYF.

The genes are TRBV11-3 and TRBJ2-5, with TRBD2 as a possible D gene (5 bases). The CDR3 has 13 amino acids. Germline V gene lookup returns CDR1 SGHNT and CDR2 YENEEA. The V end was cut by 5 bases, the J end by 5 bases, with 12 bases between. In DNA, the CDR3 is TGTGCCAGCAGCCCAGATGGCGGGGAGACCCAGTACTTC. Translation: CASSPDGGETQYF.

This chain connects TRBV2 to TRBJ1-2; D is unresolved. V lost 5 bases and J lost 8, with 18 bases in between. The CDR3 has 14 residues. CDR1 is SNHLY, CDR2 FYNNEI, per germline. This CDR3 is CASSQVPSPWGYTF. CDR3 DNA: TGTGCCAGCAGTCAGGTCCCGAGCCCTTGGGGCTACACCTTC.

The CDR3 nucleotides read TGTGCCAGCAGCTCCCCGGGATTGGGCACTGAAGCTTTCTTT. Amino acid sequence: CASSSPGLGTEAFF. The V and J genes are TRBV5-4 and TRBJ1-1; D gene uncertain. Germline loops: CDR1 SGHNT, CDR2 YYREEE (reference sequence). Deletions cut 3 bases from V and 4 bases from J, with 13 bases between. The CDR3 totals 14 residues.

The V gene is TRBV9, the J gene TRBJ2-1; D is perhaps TRBD2 (7 bases). Per the germline V gene, CDR1 is SGDLS and CDR2 is YYNGEE. The ends were cut back, 0 bases at V and 13 bases at J, with 11 bases in the middle. The CDR3 loop spans 12 amino acids. DNA for the CDR3: TGTGCCAGCAGCGTAGGGGCGGGGGCACAGTTCTTC. This codes for CASSVGAGAQFF.

The J gene is TRBJ1-1, the V gene TRBV18; possibly TRBD1 for D (6 bases). Germline V gene data show CDR1 as KGHSH and CDR2 as LQKENI. With 6 bases removed from V and 7 bases from J, the gap between germline ends came to 24 bases. The CDR3 consists of 16 residues. CDR3 nucleotides: TGTGCCAGCTCCCCGCCGGGAGGGCGGGACACCCTTGAAGCTTTCTTT. It yields the protein CASSPPGGRDTLEAFF.

The chain is built from TRBV25-1 and TRBJ1-2; D is uncertain. The ends were cut back, 7 bases at V and 8 bases at J, with 17 bases in the middle. Germline V gene lookup returns CDR1 MGHDK and CDR2 SYGVNS. CDR3 size: 13 residues. The CDR3 here is CASTSPGDEGYTF. CDR3 DNA sequence: TGTGCCAGCACCTCCCCCGGGGATGAGGGCTACACCTTC.